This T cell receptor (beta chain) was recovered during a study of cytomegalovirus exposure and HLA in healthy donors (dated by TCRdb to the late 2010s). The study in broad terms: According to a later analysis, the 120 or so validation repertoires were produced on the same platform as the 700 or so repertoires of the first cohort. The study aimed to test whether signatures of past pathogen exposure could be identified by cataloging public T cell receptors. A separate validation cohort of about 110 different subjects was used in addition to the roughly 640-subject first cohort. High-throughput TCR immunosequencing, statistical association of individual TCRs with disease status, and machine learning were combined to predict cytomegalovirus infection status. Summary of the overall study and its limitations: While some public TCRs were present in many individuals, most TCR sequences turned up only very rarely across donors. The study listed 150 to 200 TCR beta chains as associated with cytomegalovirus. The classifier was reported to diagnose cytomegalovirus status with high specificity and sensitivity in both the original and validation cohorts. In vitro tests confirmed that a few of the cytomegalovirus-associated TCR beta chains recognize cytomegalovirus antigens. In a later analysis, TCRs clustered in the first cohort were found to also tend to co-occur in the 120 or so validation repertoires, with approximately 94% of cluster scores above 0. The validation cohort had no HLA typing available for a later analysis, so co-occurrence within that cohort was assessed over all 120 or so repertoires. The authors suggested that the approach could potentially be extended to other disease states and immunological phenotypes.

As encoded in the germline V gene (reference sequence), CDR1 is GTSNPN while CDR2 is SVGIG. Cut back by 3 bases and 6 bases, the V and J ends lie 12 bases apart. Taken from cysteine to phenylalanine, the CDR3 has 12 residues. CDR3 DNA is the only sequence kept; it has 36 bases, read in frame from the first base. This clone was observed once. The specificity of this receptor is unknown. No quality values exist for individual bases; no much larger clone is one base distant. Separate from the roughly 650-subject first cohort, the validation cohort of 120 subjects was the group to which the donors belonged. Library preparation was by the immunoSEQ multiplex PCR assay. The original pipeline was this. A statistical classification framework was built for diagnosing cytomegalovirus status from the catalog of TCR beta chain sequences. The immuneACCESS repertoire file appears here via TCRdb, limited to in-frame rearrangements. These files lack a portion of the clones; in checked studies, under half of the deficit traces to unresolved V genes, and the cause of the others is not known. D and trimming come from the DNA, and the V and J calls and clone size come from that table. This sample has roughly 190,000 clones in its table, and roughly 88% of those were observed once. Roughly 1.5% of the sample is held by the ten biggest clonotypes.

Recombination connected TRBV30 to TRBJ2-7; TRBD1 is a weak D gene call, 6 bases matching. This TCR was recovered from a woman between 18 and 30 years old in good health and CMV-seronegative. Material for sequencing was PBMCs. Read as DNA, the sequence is TGTGCCTGGAGCCAGACAGGAGTCGAGCAGTACTTC. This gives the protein CAWSQTGVEQYF. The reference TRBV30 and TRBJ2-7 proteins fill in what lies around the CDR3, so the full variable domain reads SQTIHQWPATLVQPVGSPLSLECTVEGTSNPNLYWYRQAAGRGLQLLFYSVGIGQISSEVPQNLSASRPQDRQFILSSKKLLLSDSGFYLCAWSQTGVEQYFGPGTRLTVT.